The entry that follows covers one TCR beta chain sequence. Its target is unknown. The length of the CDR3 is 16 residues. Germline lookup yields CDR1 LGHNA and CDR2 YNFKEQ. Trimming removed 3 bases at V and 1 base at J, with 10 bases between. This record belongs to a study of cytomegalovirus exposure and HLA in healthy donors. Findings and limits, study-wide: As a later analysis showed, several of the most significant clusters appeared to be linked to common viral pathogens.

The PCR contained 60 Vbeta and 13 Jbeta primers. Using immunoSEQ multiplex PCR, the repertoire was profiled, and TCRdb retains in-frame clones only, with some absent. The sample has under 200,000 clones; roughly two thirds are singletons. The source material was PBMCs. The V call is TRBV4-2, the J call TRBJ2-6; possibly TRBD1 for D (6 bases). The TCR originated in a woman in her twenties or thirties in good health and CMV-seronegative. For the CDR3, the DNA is TGTGCCAGCAGCCAGTACACAGGGTCTGGGGCCAACGTCCTGACTTTC. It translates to CASSQYTGSGANVLTF.